The clone carrying this T cell receptor (beta chain) was counted a few times. The target antigen is unknown. This entry belongs to a study of glioma-infiltrating T cells after dendritic cell vaccination. Here immunoSEQ multiplex PCR was the method, and the copy in TCRdb shows in-frame clones only, minus some. The sample carries roughly 83,000 clones, more than 75% recorded once. Whole-study findings and limits: Survival was not directly related to TCR clonality in these patients.

The CDR3 spans 15 residues. CDR1 and CDR2 from the germline V gene are MNHEY and SVGAGI. Trimming took 2 bases from V and 6 from J, leaving 14 bases between them. This receptor was identified in a human donor with glioblastoma. The source material was blood, sampled before dendritic cell vaccination. The chain uses TRBV6-5 and TRBJ2-1, with unresolved D. The CDR3 bases are TGTGCCAGCAGTTACGGAGCGATGGGTACCAATGAGCAGTTCTTC. This encodes CASSYGAMGTNEQFF.